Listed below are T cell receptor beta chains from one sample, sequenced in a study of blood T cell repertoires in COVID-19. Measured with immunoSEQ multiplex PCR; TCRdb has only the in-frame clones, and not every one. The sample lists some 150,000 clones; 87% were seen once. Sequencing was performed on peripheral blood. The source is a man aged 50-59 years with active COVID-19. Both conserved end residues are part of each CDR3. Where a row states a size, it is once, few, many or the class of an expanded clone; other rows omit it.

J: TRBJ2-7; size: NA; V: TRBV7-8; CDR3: CASSLDVISYEQYF
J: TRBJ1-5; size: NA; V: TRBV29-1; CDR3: CSVGQGTQPQHF
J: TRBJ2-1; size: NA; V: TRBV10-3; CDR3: CAINIQGSEQFF
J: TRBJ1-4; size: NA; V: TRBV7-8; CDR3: CASSLVRGPTNEKLFF
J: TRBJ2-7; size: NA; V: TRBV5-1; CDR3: CASSARHRGHLSYEQYF
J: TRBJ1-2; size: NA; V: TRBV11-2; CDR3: CASSPWTGGGEGYTF
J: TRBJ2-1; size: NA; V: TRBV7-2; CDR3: CASRRSYEQFF
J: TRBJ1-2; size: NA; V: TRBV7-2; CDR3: CASSLNRVGYTF
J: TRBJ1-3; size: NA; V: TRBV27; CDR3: CASKSGSPGNTIYF
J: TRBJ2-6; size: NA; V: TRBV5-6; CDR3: CASSLAETGANVLTF
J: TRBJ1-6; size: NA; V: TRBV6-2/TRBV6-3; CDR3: CASSFGPHSPLHF
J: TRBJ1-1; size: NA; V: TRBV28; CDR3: CASSLSGTGRMNTEAFF
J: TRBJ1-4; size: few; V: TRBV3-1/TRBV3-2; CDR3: CASSPGQGYIEANEKLFF
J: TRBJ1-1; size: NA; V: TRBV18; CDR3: CASSPPLQGSEAFF
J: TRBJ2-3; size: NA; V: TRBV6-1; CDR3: CASSEAWRTAQYF
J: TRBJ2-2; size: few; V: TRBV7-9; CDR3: CASSDQGAKVTGELFF
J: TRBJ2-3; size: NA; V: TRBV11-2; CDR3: CASSLFSPDTQYF
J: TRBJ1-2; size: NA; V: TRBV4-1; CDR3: CASSQVSRGTNYGYTF
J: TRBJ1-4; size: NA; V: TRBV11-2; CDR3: CASSPEFNEKLFF
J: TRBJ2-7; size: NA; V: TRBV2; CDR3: CASSDGFAGNYEQYF
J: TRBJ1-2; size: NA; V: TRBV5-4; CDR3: CASSPGELSLSYTF